The T cell receptor beta chain under discussion was sequenced for a study of Ad26.COV2.S vaccination and SARS-CoV-2 variants. Findings and limits, study-wide: The breadth of spike-specific CD8+ and CD4+ T cell responses after vaccination was reportedly substantial. TCR breadth and depth analyses may have underestimated total T cell responses.

Treatment here: around 19 received Ad26.COV2.S at low or high dose, single or two shots; about 5 received placebo; per-sample allocation not given. Material that was analyzed had been drawn on day 63 after the first vaccine or placebo injection. For this clone: Its antigen is undetermined.

V lost 2 bases and J 8 bases, leaving 15 bases between the germline ends. The CDR3 has 14 amino acids. Germline CDR1 reads GTSNPN; CDR2 reads SVGIG (reference sequence). TCRdb keeps only in-frame clones here, not all; method: immunoSEQ multiplex PCR. The data contain some 340,000 clones, more than 70% of them seen just once; the ten biggest clones take up around 2%. This sequence joins TRBV30 and TRBJ1-4; D not resolved. Sequenced here: peripheral blood, sampled in a trial of Ad26.COV2.S vaccine versus placebo. This receptor was obtained from a person aged 18-65 years who received the Ad26.COV2.S COVID-19 vaccine or a placebo. The CDR3 DNA reads TGTGCCTGGAGTCGTCAAGCCGGGGTAGAAAAACTGTTTTTT. It codes for CAWSRQAGVEKLFF.